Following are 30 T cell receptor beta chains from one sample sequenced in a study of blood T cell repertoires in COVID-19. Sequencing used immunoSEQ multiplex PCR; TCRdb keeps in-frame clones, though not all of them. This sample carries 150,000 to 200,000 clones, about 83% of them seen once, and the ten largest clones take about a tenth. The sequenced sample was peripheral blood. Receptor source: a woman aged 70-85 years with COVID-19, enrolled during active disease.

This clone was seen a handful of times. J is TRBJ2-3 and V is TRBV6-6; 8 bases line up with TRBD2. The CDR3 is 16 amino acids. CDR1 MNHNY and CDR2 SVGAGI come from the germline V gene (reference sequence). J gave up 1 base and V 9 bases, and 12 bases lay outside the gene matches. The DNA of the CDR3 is TGTGCCAGTACACCCCACACGGGGGGGGGCACAGATACGCAGTATTTT. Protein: CASTPHTGGGTDTQYF.

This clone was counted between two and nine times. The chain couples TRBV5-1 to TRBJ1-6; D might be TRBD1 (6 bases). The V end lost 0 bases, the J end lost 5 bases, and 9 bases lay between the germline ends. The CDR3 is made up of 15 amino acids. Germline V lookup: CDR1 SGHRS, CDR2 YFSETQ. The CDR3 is CASSLGPGDNSPLHF. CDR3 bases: TGCGCCAGCAGCTTGGGTCCAGGGGATAATTCACCCCTCCACTTT.

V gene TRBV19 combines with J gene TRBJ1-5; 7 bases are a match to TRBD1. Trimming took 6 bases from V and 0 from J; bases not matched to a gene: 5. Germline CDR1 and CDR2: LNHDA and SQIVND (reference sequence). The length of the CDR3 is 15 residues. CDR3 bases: TGTGCCAGTAGGCCGGGACAGCTTAGCAATCAGCCCCAGCATTTT. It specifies CASRPGQLSNQPQHF.

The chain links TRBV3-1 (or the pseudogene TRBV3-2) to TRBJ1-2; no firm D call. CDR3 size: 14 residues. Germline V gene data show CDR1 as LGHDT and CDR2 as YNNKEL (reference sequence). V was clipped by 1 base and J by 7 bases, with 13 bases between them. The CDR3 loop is CASSQGWGASGYTF. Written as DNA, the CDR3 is TGTGCCAGCAGCCAAGGATGGGGAGCGTCTGGCTACACCTTC.

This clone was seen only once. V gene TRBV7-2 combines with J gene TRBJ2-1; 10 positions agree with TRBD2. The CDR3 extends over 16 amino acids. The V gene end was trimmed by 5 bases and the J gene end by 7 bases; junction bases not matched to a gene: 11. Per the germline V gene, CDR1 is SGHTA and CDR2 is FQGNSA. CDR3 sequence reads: CASSPESGGARNEQFF. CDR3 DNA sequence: TGTGCCAGCAGCCCGGAGAGCGGGGGGGCAAGGAATGAGCAGTTCTTC. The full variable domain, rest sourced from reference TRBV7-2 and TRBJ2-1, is GAGVSQSPSNKVTEKGKDVELRCDPISGHTALYWYRQSLGQGLEFLIYFQGNSAPDKSGLPSDRFSAERTGGSVSTLTIQRTQQEDSAVYLCASSPESGGARNEQFFGPGTRLTVL.

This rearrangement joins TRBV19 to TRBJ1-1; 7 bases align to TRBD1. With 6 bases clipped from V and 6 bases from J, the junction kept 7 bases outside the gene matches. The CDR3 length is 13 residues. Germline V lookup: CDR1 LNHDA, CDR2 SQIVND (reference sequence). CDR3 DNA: TGTGCCAGTAGCCAATTCAGGGGGTCTGAAGCTTTCTTT. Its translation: CASSQFRGSEAFF.

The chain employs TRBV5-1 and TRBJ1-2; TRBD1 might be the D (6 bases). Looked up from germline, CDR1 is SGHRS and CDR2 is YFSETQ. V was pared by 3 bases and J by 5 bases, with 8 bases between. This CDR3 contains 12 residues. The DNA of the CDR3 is TGCGCCAGCAGCTCGACAGGTTATGGCTACACCTTC. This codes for CASSSTGYGYTF.

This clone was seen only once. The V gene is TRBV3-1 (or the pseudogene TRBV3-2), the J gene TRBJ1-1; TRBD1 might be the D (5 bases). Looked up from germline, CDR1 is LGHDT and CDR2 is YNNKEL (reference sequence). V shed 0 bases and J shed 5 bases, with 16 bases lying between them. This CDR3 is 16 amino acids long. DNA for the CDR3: TGTGCCAGCAGCCAAGAAGGTTCGGCAGGGCGGACTGAAGCTTTCTTT. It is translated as CASSQEGSAGRTEAFF.

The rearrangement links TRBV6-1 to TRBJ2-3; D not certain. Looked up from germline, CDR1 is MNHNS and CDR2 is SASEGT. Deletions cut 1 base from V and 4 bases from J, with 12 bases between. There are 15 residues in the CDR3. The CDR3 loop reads CASSEGVREADTQYF. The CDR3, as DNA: TGTGCCAGCAGTGAAGGGGTGAGAGAGGCAGATACGCAGTATTTT.

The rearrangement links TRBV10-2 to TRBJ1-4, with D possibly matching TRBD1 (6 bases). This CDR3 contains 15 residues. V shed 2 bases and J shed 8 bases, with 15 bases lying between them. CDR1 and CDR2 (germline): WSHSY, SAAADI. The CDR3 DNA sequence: TGCGCCAGCAGTGAGCCGCAGGGGCGTAGAGAAAAACTGTTTTTT. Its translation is CASSEPQGRREKLFF.

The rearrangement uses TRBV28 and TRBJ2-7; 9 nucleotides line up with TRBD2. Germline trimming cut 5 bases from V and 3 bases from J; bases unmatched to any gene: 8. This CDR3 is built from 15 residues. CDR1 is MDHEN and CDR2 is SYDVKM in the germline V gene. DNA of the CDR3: TGTGCCAGCAGTCTCGGGACTAGCCGGATCTACGAGCAGTACTTC. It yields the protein CASSLGTSRIYEQYF.

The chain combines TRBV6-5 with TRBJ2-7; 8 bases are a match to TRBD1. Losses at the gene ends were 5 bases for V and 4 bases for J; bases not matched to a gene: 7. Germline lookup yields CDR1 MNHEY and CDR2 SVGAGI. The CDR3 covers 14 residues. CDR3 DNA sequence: TGTGCCAGCAGTACCGCAGGGGGCGGTTACGAGCAGTACTTC. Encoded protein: CASSTAGGGYEQYF.

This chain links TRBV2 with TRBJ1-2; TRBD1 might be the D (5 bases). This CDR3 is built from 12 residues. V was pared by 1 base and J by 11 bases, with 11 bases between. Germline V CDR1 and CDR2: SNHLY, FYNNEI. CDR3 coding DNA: TGTGCCAGCAGTGAAGGGACATCCGCTTACACCTTC. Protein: CASSEGTSAYTF.

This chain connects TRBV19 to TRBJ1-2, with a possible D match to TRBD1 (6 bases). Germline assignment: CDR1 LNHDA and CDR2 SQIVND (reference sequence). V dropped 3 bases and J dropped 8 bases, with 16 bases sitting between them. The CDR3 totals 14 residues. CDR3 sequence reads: CASSIQAGAEGYTF. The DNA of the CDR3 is TGTGCCAGTAGTATCCAGGCGGGGGCTGAGGGCTACACCTTC. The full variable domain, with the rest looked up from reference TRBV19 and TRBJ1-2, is DGGITQSPKYLFRKEGQNVTLSCEQNLNHDAMYWYRQDPGQGLRLIYYSQIVNDFQKGDIAEGYSVSREKKESFPLTVTSAQKNPTAFYLCASSIQAGAEGYTFGSGTRLTVV.

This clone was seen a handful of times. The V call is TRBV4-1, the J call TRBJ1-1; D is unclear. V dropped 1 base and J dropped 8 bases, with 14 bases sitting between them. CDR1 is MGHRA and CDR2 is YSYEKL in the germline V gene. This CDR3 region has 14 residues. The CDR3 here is CASSQGRPTLEAFF. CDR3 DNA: TGCGCCAGCAGCCAAGGCAGACCCACACTAGAAGCTTTCTTT.

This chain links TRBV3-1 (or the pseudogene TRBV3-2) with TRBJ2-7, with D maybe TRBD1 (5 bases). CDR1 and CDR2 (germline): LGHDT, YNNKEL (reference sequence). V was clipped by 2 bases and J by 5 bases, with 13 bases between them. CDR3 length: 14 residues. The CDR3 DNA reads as TGTGCCAGCAGCCAATCCCAGGGCTCGGACGAGCAGTACTTC. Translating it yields CASSQSQGSDEQYF.

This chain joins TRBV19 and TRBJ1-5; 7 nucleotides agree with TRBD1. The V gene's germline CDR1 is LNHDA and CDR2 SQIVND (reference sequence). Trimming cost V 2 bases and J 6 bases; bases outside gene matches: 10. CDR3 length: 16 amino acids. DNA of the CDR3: TGTGCCAGTAGTATATCGGCAGGGGGGTATGGTCAGCCCCAGCATTTT. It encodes CASSISAGGYGQPQHF. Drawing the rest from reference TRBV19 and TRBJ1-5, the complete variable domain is DGGITQSPKYLFRKEGQNVTLSCEQNLNHDAMYWYRQDPGQGLRLIYYSQIVNDFQKGDIAEGYSVSREKKESFPLTVTSAQKNPTAFYLCASSISAGGYGQPQHFGDGTRLSIL.

The CDR3 loop reads CASSLGTSGSDTQYF. For the CDR3, the DNA is TGCGCCAGCAGTTTAGGGACTAGCGGCTCAGATACGCAGTATTTT. This sequence joins TRBV5-1 and TRBJ2-3; 11 bases match TRBD2. With 5 bases clipped from V and 4 bases from J, the junction kept 6 bases outside the gene matches. Germline V gives CDR1 SGHRS, CDR2 YFSETQ. The CDR3 spans 15 residues.

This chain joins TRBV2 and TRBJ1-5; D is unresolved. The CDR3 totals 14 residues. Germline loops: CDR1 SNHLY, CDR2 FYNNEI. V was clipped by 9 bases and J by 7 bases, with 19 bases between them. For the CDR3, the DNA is TGTGCCAGTCGGGAGTGGATGAATAGCCAGCCCCAGCATTTT. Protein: CASREWMNSQPQHF.

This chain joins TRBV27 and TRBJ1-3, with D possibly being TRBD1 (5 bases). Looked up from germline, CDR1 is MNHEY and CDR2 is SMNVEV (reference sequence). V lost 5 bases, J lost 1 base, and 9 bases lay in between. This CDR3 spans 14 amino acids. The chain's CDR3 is CASSRQGSGNTIYF. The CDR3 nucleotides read TGTGCCAGCAGTAGGCAGGGTTCTGGAAACACCATATATTTT.

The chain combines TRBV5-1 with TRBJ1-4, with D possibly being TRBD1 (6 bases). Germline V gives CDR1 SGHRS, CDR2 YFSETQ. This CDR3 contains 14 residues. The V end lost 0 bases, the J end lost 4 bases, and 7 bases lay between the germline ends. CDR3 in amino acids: CASSLGGHNEKLFF. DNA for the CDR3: TGCGCCAGCAGCTTGGGGGGGCATAATGAAAAACTGTTTTTT.

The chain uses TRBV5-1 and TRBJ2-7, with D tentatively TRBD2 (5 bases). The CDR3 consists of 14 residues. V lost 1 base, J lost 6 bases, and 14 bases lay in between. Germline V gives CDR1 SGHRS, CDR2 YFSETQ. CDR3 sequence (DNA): TGCGCCAGCAGCTTGTACGGGGATTCCGTCGAGCAGTACTTC. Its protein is CASSLYGDSVEQYF.

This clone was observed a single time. CDR3 residues: CASSLGGDSPLHF. The CDR3 DNA reads TGTGCCAGCAGCTTGGGGGGGGATTCACCCCTCCACTTT. The V gene is TRBV5-6, the J gene TRBJ1-6, with a possible D match to TRBD1 (5 bases). Germline V gives CDR1 SGHDT, CDR2 YYEEEE. V was pared by 0 bases and J by 8 bases, with 6 bases between. The CDR3 is 13 amino acids.

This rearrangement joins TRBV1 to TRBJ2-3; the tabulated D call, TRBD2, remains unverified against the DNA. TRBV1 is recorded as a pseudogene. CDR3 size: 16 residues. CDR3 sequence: CTSSQWDYPATDTQYF. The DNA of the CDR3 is TGCACCAGCAGCCAATGGGACTACCCGGCCACAGATACGCAGTATTTT.

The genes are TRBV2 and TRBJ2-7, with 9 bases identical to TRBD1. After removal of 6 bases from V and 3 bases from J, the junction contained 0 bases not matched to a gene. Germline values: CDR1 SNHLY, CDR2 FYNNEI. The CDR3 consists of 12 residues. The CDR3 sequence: CASRDRGYEQYF. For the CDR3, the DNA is TGTGCCAGCAGGGACAGGGGCTACGAGCAGTACTTC.

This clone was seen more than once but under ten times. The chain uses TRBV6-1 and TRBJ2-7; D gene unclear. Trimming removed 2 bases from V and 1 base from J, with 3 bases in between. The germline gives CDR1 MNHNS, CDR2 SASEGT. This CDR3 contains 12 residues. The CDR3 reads CASSELSYEQYF. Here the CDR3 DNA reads TGTGCCAGCAGTGAACTATCCTACGAGCAGTACTTC.

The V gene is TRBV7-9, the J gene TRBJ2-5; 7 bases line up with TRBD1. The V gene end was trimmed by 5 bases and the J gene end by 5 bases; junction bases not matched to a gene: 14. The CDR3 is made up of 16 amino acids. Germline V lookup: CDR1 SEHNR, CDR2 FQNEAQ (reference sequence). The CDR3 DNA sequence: TGTGCCAGCAGCGATAGGGACAGTCTCTCTGGGGAGACCCAGTACTTC. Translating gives CASSDRDSLSGETQYF.

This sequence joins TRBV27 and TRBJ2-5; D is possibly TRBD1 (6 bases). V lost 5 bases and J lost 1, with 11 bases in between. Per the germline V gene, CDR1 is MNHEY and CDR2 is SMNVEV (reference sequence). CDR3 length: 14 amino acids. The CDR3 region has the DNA TGTGCCAGCAGTCCCGGGACACTCCAAGAGACCCAGTACTTC. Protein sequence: CASSPGTLQETQYF.

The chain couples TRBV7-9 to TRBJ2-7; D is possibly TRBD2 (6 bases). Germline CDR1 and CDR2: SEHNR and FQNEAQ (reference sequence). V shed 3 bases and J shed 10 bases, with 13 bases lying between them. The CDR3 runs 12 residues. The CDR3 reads CASSFGSNPQYF. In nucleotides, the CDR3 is TGTGCCAGCAGCTTCGGGAGTAACCCACAGTACTTC.

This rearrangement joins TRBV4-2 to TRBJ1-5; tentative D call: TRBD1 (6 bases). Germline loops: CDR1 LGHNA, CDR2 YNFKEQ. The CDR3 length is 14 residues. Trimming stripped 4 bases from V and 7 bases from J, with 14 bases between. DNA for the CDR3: TGTGCCAGCAGCCCAGAACAGGGTTGGCAGCCCCAGCATTTT. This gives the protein CASSPEQGWQPQHF.